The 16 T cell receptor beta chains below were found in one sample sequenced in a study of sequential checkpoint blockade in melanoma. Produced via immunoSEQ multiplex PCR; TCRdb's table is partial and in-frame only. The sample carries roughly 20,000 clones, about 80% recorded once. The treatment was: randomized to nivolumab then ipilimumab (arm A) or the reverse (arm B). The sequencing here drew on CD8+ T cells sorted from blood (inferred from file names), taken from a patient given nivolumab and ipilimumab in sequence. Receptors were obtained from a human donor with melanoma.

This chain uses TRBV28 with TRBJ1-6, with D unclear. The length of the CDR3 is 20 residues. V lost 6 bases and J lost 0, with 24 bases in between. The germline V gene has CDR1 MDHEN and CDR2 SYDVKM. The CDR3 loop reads CASSLRPIYQESSYNSPLHF. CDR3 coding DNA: TGTGCCAGCAGCTTAAGGCCGATTTACCAGGAAAGCTCCTATAATTCACCCCTCCACTTT.

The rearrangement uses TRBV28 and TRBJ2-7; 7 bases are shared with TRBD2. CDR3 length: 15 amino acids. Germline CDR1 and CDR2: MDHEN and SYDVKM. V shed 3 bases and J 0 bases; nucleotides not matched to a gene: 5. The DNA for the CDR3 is TGTGCCAGCAGTTTGTGGGGAGGGTTCTCCTACGAGCAGTACTTC. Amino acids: CASSLWGGFSYEQYF.

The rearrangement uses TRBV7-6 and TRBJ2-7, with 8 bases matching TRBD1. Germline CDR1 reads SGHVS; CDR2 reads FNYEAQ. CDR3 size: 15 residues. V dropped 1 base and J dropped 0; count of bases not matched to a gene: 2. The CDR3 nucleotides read TGTGCCAGCAGCTTAGAACAGGGGGGCTCCTACGAGCAGTACTTC. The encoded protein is CASSLEQGGSYEQYF.

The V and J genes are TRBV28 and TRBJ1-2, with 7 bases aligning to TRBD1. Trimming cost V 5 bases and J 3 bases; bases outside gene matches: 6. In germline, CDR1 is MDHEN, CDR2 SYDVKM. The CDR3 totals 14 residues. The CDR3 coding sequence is TGTGCCAGCAGTAACAGGGGCGAATACTATGGCTACACCTTC. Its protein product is CASSNRGEYYGYTF.

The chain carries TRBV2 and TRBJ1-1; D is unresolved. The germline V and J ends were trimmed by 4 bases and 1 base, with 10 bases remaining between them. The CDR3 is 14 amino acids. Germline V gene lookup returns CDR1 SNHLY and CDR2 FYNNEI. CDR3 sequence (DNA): TGTGCCAGCAGTGTATCAGGAGGGAACACTGAAGCTTTCTTT. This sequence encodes CASSVSGGNTEAFF.

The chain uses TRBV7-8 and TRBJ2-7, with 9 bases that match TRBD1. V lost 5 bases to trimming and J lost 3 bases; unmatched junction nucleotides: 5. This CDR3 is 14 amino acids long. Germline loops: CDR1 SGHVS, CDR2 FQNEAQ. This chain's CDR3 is CASSRRDRDYEQYF. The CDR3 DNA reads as TGTGCCAGCAGCCGGCGGGACAGGGACTACGAGCAGTACTTC.

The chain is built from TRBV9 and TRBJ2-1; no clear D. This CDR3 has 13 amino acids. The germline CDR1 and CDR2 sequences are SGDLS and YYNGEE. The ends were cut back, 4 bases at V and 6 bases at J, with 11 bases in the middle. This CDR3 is CASSPSLSNEQFF. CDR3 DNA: TGTGCCAGCAGCCCGTCCCTTAGCAATGAGCAGTTCTTC.

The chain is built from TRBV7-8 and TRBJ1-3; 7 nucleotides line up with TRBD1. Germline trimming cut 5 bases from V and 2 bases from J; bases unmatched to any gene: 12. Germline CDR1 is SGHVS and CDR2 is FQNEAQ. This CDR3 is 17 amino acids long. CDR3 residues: CASSGRAAQGTGNTIYF. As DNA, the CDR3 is TGTGCCAGCAGCGGACGGGCTGCACAGGGGACTGGAAACACCATATATTTT. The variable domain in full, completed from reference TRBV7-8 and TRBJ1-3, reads GAGVSQSPRYKVAKRGQDVALRCDPISGHVSLFWYQQALGQGPEFLTYFQNEAQLDKSGLPSDRFFAERPEGSVSTLKIQRTQQEDSAVYLCASSGRAAQGTGNTIYFGEGSWLTVV.

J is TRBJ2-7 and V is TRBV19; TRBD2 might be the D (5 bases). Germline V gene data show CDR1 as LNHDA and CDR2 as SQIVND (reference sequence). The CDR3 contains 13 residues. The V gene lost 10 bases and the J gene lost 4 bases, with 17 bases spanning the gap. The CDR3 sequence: CATLSPGNYEQYF. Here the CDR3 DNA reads TGTGCCACCCTAAGCCCGGGGAATTACGAGCAGTACTTC.

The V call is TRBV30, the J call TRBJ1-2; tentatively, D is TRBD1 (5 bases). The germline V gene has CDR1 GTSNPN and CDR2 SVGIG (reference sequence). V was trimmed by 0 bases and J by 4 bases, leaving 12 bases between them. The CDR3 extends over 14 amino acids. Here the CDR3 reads CAWSVDTSSYGYTF. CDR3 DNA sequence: TGTGCCTGGAGTGTGGACACCTCGTCCTATGGCTACACCTTC. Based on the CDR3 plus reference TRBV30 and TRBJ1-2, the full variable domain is SQTIHQWPATLVQPVGSPLSLECTVEGTSNPNLYWYRQAAGRGLQLLFYSVGIGQISSEVPQNLSASRPQDRQFILSSKKLLLSDSGFYLCAWSVDTSSYGYTFGSGTRLTVV.

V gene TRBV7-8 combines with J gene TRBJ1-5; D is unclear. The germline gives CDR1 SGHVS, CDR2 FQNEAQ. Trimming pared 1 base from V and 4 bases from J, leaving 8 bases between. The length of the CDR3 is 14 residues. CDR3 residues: CASSLVPGNQPQHF. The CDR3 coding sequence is TGTGCCAGCAGCTTAGTTCCGGGAAATCAGCCCCAGCATTTT.

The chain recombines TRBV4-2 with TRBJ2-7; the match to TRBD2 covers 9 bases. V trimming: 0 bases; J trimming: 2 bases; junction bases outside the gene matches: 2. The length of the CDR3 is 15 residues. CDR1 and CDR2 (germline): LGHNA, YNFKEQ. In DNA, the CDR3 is TGTGCCAGCAGCCAAGAGGTAGCGGGGGCCTACGAGCAGTACTTC. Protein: CASSQEVAGAYEQYF.

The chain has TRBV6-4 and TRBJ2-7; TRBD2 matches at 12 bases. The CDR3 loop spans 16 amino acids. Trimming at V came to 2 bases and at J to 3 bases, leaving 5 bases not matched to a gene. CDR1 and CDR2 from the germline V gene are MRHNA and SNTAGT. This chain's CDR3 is CASSDRTSGTCYEQYF. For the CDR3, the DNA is TGTGCCAGCAGTGACCGGACTAGCGGGACCTGCTACGAGCAGTACTTC.

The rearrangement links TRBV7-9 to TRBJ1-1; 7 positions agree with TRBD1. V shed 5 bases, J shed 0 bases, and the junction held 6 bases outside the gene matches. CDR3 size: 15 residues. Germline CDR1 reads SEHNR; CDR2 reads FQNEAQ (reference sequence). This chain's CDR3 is CASSATTGMNTEAFF. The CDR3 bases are TGTGCCAGCAGCGCAACGACAGGGATGAACACTGAAGCTTTCTTT.

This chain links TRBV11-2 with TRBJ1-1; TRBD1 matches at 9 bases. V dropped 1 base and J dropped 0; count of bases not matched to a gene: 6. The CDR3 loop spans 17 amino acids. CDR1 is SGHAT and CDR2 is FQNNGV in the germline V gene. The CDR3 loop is CASSLGGRDRVNTEAFF. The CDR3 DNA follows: TGTGCCAGCAGCTTAGGGGGTCGGGACAGGGTGAACACTGAAGCTTTCTTT.

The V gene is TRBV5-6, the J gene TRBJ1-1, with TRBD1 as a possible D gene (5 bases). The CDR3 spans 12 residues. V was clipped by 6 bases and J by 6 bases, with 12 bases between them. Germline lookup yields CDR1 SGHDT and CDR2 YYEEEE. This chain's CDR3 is CASNPQGAEAFF. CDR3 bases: TGTGCCAGCAACCCCCAGGGCGCTGAAGCTTTCTTT.